Described below is a single T cell receptor beta chain sequence and its context. Its target is unknown. The sample carries other DNA sequences with the same CDR3. Per germline, CDR1 MNHEY and CDR2 SMNVEV (reference sequence). Trimming left V 6 bases short and J 4 bases short, with 3 bases between. The CDR3 sequence is 11 residues long. The data belong to a study of shared clonotypes between healthy human individuals. Broader study findings: Across a handful of donors, naive CD4 shared around 5.4%, naive CD8 under 4%, memory CD4 more than 2%, memory CD8 0.4% to 0.5%.

Sequenced by immunoSEQ multiplex PCR; TCRdb stores in-frame clones only, minus some. Of around 2.5 million clones listed, 93% are singletons. The genes are TRBV27 and TRBJ1-4; D is undetermined. The clonotype was recovered from a man younger than 30 in good health. Some clones in this sample may be carry-over from other donors' samples. Input material: naive CD4+ T cells from PBMCs. Subset noted: CD45RA+ positively selected. CDR3 residues: CASRSNEKLFF. DNA for the CDR3: TGTGCCAGCAGAAGTAATGAAAAACTGTTTTTT. The variable domain in full, completed from reference TRBV27 and TRBJ1-4, reads EAQVTQNPRYLITVTGKKLTVTCSQNMNHEYMSWYRQDPGLGLRQIYYSMNVEVTDKGDVPEGYKVSRKEKRNFPLILESPSPNQTSLYFCASRSNEKLFFGSGTQLSVL.